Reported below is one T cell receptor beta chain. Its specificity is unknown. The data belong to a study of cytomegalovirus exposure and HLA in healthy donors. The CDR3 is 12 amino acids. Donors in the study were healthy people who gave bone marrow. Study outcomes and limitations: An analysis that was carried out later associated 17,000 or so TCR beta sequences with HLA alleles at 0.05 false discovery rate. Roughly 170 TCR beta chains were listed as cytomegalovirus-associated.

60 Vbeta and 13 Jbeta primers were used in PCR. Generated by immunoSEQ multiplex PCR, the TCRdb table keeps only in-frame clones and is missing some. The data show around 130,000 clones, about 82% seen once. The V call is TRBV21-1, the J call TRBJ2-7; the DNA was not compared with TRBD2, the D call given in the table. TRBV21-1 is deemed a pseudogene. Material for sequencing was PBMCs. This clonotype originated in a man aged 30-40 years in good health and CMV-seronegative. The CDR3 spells CASSTTTYEQYF. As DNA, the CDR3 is TGTGCCAGCAGCACGACTACGTACGAGCAGTACTTC.